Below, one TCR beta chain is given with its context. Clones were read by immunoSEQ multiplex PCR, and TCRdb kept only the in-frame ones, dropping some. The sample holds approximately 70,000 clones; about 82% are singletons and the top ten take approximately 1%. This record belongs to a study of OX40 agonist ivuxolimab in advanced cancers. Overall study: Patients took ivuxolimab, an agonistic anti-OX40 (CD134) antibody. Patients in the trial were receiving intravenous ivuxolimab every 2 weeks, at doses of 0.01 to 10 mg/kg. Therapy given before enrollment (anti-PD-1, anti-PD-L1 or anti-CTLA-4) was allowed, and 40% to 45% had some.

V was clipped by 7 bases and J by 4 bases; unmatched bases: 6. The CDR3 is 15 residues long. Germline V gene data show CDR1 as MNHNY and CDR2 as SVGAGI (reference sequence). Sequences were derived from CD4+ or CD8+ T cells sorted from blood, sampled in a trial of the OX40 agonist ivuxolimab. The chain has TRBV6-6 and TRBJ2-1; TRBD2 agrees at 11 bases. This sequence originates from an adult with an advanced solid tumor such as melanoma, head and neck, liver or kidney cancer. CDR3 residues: CASITTSGGYNEQFF. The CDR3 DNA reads TGTGCCAGCATCACCACTAGCGGGGGTTACAATGAGCAGTTCTTC.